A selection of T cell receptor beta chains follows, all from one sample in a study of CD8 T cells in Susac syndrome. One entry per CDR3 protein results from TCRdb running MiXCR on the immunoSEQ multiplex PCR reads. This sample carries around 150,000 distinct CDR3 sequences, 95% of them seen once, and the ten largest clones take 0.15% to 0.2%. Material for sequencing was CD8+ T cells from PBMCs. These receptors came from a human donor with Susac syndrome. Each CDR3 is given with its conserved first and last residue. Each record gives: V gene, D gene, J gene, clone size, CDR3 DNA, CDR3 protein. D genes are given only for firm matches. Size values are once, few and many counts, or a class for expanded clones, and some rows have none.

>TRBV4-1|NA|TRBJ2-1|NA
TGCGCCAGCAGCCGGCAGTGGGGACTTCGCGACAATGAGCAGTTCTTC
CASSRQWGLRDNEQFF
>TRBV20-1|TRBD2|TRBJ2-1|NA
TGCAGTGCCCACGGGCTAGCGGAGTACAATGAGCAGTTCTTC
CSAHGLAEYNEQFF
>TRBV3-1|NA|TRBJ1-4|NA
TGTGCCAGCAGCCAAGGTTGGACAGCAACCTATGAAAAACTGTTTTTT
CASSQGWTATYEKLFF
>TRBV5-4|TRBD2|TRBJ2-1|NA
TGTGCCAGCATGACTAGCGGGAGTTCTCCCGATCAGTTCTTC
CASMTSGSSPDQFF
>TRBV6-5|TRBD2|TRBJ2-7|NA
TGTGCCAGCAGTTACCCTATCGAGGGGACTAGCGGGCCCTACGAGCAGTACTTC
CASSYPIEGTSGPYEQYF
>TRBV27|NA|TRBJ2-3|NA
TGTGCCAGCAGTCCCTACGTTGCAGATACGCAGTATTTT
CASSPYVADTQYF
>TRBV19|TRBD1|TRBJ2-7|few
TGTGCCAGTAGTCCTCGGGACAGGGCCTACGAGCAGTACTTC
CASSPRDRAYEQYF
>TRBV2|TRBD2|TRBJ2-7|NA
TGTGCCAGCAGTGAAGGAACTAGCGACCACTCCTACGAGCAGTACTTC
CASSEGTSDHSYEQYF
>TRBV29-1|TRBD1|TRBJ1-4|NA
TGCAGCGTTGAAGGGGGACAGGGAGGACCTAATGAAAAACTGTTTTTT
CSVEGGQGGPNEKLFF
>TRBV6-1|NA|TRBJ2-7|NA
TGTGCCAGCAACGAGCAGGGCCCCTACGAGCAGTACTTC
CASNEQGPYEQYF
>TRBV25-1|TRBD1|TRBJ1-2|NA
TGTGCCAGCAGTGAATATTTCGGACAGGGGAATTATAATGGCTACACCTTC
CASSEYFGQGNYNGYTF
>TRBV4-1|NA|TRBJ1-1|once
TGCGCCAGCAGCCAAACAGGCACTGAAGCTTTCTTT
CASSQTGTEAFF
>TRBV2|NA|TRBJ2-1|NA
TGTGCCAGCCGATGGCCGACGGTGTCCTACAATGAGCAGTTCTTC
CASRWPTVSYNEQFF
>TRBV30|NA|TRBJ2-5|NA
TGTGCCTGGGGAAACGGGGACGGCGAGACCCAGTACTTC
CAWGNGDGETQYF
>TRBV6-4|NA|TRBJ1-1|NA
TGTGCCAGCAGTGACGGCCTAACGGGATCTGAAGCTTTCTTT
CASSDGLTGSEAFF
>TRBV20-1|NA|TRBJ2-7|NA
TGCAGTGCTATGACTACCAACTCCTACGAGCAGTACTTC
CSAMTTNSYEQYF
>TRBV5-1|NA|TRBJ2-1|NA
TGCGCCAGCAGCTTGGTCCTAGACGCTGAGCAGTTCTTC
CASSLVLDAEQFF
>TRBV27|TRBD1|TRBJ2-1|NA
TGTGCCAGCAGTTTATCGGTGACAGGGTCCGGCAATGAGCAGTTCTTC
CASSLSVTGSGNEQFF
>TRBV29-1|TRBD1|TRBJ1-2|NA
TGCAGCGTTGAGTCAGGGGGCGCCGGCTATGGCTACACCTTC
CSVESGGAGYGYTF
>TRBV5-1|NA|TRBJ1-2|once
TGCGCCAGCAGCTCACAAAACAGGGAAGCGGATGGTTACACCTTC
CASSSQNREADGYTF
>TRBV6-4|NA|TRBJ2-1|NA
TGTGCCAGCAGTGACTATTACAATGAGCAGTTCTTC
CASSDYYNEQFF
>TRBV7-9|NA|TRBJ2-7|NA
TGTGCCAGCAGCTCGGGGGCTACCTACGAGCAGTACTTC
CASSSGATYEQYF
>TRBV12-3/TRBV12-4|NA|TRBJ1-3|NA
TGTGCCAGCAGTTACTTGAGAAACACCATATATTTT
CASSYLRNTIYF
>TRBV4-1|NA|TRBJ1-5|NA
TGCGCCAGCAGCCAGGGCATGTCTCTGGATGGCAATCAGCCCCAGCATTTT
CASSQGMSLDGNQPQHF
>TRBV12-3/TRBV12-4|NA|TRBJ2-7|NA
TGTGCCAGCAACTGGAGGGACTCCCAGGGAGAGCAGTACTTC
CASNWRDSQGEQYF
>TRBV7-9|TRBD1|TRBJ1-4|NA
TGTGCCAGCAGCACGCGGACAGGCCCTAATGAAAAACTGTTTTTT
CASSTRTGPNEKLFF
>TRBV20-1|TRBD2|TRBJ2-7|NA
TGCAGTGCTACCTGGAGGTCTAGCGGGAGCCCAACGGGTTACGAGCAGTACTTC
CSATWRSSGSPTGYEQYF
>TRBV20-1|TRBD1|TRBJ1-2|NA
TGCAGTGCTAGTGCAGGGGGCGGCTATGGCTACACCTTC
CSASAGGGYGYTF
>TRBV7-9|TRBD1|TRBJ1-2|NA
TGTGCCAGCAGCTTAATGGGACAGAATGGCTACACCTTC
CASSLMGQNGYTF